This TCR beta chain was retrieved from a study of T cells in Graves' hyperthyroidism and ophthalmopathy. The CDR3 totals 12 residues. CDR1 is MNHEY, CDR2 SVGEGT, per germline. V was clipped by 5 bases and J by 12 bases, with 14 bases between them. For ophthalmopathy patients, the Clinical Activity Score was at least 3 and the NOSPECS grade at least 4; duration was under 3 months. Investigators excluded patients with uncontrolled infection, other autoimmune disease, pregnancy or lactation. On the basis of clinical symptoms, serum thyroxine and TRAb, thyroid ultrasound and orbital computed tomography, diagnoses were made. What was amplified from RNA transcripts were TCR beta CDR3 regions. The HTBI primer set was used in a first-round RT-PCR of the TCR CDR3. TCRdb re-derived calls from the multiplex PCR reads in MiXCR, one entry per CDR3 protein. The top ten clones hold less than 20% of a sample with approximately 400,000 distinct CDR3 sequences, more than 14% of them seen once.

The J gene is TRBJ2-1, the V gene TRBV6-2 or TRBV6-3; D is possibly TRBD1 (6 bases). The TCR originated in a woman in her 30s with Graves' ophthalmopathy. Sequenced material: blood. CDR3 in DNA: TGTGCCAGCAGTGACAAAACAGGGAGGCAGTTCTTC. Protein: CASSDKTGRQFF.